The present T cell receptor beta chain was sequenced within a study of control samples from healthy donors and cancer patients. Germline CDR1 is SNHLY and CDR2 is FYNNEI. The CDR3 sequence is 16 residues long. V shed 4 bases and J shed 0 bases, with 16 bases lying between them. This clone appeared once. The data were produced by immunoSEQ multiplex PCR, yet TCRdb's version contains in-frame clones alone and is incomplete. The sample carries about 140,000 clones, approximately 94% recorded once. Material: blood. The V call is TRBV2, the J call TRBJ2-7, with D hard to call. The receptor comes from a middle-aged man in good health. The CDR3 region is CASSGGPTGSSYEQYF. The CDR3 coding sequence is TGTGCCAGCAGTGGAGGCCCTACGGGTAGCTCCTACGAGCAGTACTTC. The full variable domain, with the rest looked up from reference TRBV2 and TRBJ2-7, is EPEVTQTPSHQVTQMGQEVILRCVPISNHLYFYWYRQILGQKVEFLVSFYNNEISEKSEIFDDQFSVERPDGSNFTLKIRSTKLEDSAMYFCASSGGPTGSSYEQYFGPGTRLTVT.